These 30 T cell receptor beta chains came from one sample sequenced in a study of T-cell reconstitution after alpha-beta-depleted transplantation in children. Construction of the TCRbeta library involved unique molecular identifiers. In TCRdb, the PCR reads were re-called with MiXCR into one record per CDR3 protein. The sample contains 90,000 to 130,000 distinct CDR3 sequences, 10% of which appear only once. The sequenced sample was PBMCs, obtained before TCRalphabeta/CD19-depleted stem cell transplant. These receptor sequences come from a boy between 2 and 15 years old with acute lymphoblastic leukemia, due to receive a stem cell transplant.

This clonotype occurred many times. The rearrangement uses TRBV3-1 and TRBJ1-1; D not certain. The germline V gene encodes CDR1 LGHDT and CDR2 YNNKEL (reference sequence). The CDR3 covers 13 residues. Trimming stripped 2 bases from V and 4 bases from J, with 8 bases between. The CDR3 DNA sequence: TGTGCCAGCAGCCAAATCGGTCCCACTGAAGCTTTCTTT. Amino acids: CASSQIGPTEAFF.

This clonotype was detected many times. V is TRBV12-3 or TRBV12-4 and J is TRBJ2-7; D is uncertain. There are 12 residues in the CDR3. Between the trimmed V and J ends, which lost 4 bases and 2 bases, there was a span of 6 bases. In DNA form, the CDR3 reads TGTGCCAGCAGTTCCGAGGCCTACGAGCAGTACTTC. Translation gives CASSSEAYEQYF.

This clonotype showed up many times. The chain recombines TRBV24-1 with TRBJ1-5; TRBD1 matches 10 bases. V was clipped by 3 bases and J by 4 bases; unmatched bases: 8. Germline V gives CDR1 KGHDR, CDR2 SFDVKD. The CDR3 runs to 17 residues. Written as DNA, the CDR3 is TGTGCCACCAGTGATACACCAGGGACAGGGGTAAATCAGCCCCAGCATTTT. The encoded protein is CATSDTPGTGVNQPQHF.

This clonotype has more than one count but fewer than ten. Compared with germline, one end of the junction differs, possibly owing to a read error. Here the CDR3 DNA reads TGTGCTAGCAGCTCAGACAGGGGACAAGAGACCCAGTACTTC. It encodes CASSSDRGQETQYF. J is TRBJ2-5 and V is TRBV7-7, with TRBD1 identical over 8 bases. Germline-derived CDR1 and CDR2 are SSHAT and FNYEAQ (reference sequence). The CDR3 runs to 14 residues.

In its sample, this clonotype was seen a few times. The chain employs TRBV12-3 or TRBV12-4 and TRBJ2-6; D gene unclear. V was pared by 1 base and J by 0 bases, with 1 base between. This CDR3 comprises 14 residues. In DNA form, the CDR3 reads TGTGCCAGCAGTTTAGGCTCTGGGGCCAACGTCCTGACTTTC. It is translated as CASSLGSGANVLTF.

This clonotype was observed a few times. The V and J genes are TRBV7-8 and TRBJ2-1; D is unclear. Germline lookup yields CDR1 SGHVS and CDR2 FQNEAQ. V was trimmed by 5 bases and J by 0 bases, leaving 20 bases between them. The CDR3 has 18 amino acids. CDR3 sequence reads: CASSPRSMPPFSYNEQFF. For the CDR3, the DNA is TGTGCCAGCAGCCCCCGAAGTATGCCACCTTTCTCCTACAATGAGCAGTTCTTC.

The chain has TRBV6-1 and TRBJ1-1; D is possibly TRBD1 (5 bases). CDR1 MNHNS and CDR2 SASEGT come from the germline V gene. The CDR3 runs to 14 residues. Here the CDR3 DNA reads TGTGCTACACAGGAACCAGGAGGGGACACTGAAGCTTTCTTT. Amino acid sequence: CATQEPGGDTEAFF.

This clonotype was seen ten or more times. The rearrangement uses TRBV20-1 and TRBJ2-7, with 13 bases fitting TRBD2. V was pared by 5 bases and J by 4 bases, with 5 bases of the junction left unmatched. The CDR3 loop spans 14 amino acids. The V gene's germline CDR1 is DFQATT and CDR2 SNEGSKA (reference sequence). The CDR3 is CSAPTSGRKYEQYF. CDR3 bases: TGCAGTGCTCCGACTAGCGGGAGGAAGTACGAGCAGTACTTC.

This clonotype was detected a few times. The V and J genes are TRBV5-1 and TRBJ1-5, with a possible D match to TRBD1 (6 bases). Trimming left V 4 bases short and J 4 bases short, with 12 bases between. Looked up from germline, CDR1 is SGHRS and CDR2 is YFSETQ. The CDR3 runs 14 residues. For the CDR3, the DNA is TGCGCCAGCAGCCGGGACAACCCTAATCAGCCCCAGCATTTT. This codes for CASSRDNPNQPQHF. Combining the CDR3 with reference TRBV5-1 and TRBJ1-5 gives the whole variable domain KAGVTQTPRYLIKTRGQQVTLSCSPISGHRSVSWYQQTPGQGLQFLFEYFSETQRNKGNFPGRFSGRQFSNSRSEMNVSTLELGDSALYLCASSRDNPNQPQHFGDGTRLSIL.

The chain has TRBV5-1 and TRBJ2-7; D remains ambiguous. The ends were cut back, 0 bases at V and 0 bases at J, with 7 bases in the middle. The CDR3 spans 14 residues. Per the germline V gene, CDR1 is SGHRS and CDR2 is YFSETQ. The CDR3 nucleotides read TGCGCCAGCAGCTTGGCCGTTAGCTCCTACGAGCAGTACTTC. It is translated as CASSLAVSSYEQYF.

This clonotype showed up many times. The chain is built from TRBV5-6 and TRBJ2-3; no reliable D call. Germline CDR1 and CDR2: SGHDT and YYEEEE. V lost 2 bases and J 0 bases, leaving 13 bases between the germline ends. The CDR3 totals 16 residues. In DNA form, the CDR3 reads TGTGCCAGCAGCTTTAAAGTCCACGAGAGCACAGATACGCAGTATTTT. As protein: CASSFKVHESTDTQYF.

This clonotype was found many times. This chain connects TRBV6-4 to TRBJ2-1; D is unclear. Trimming removed 3 bases at V and 6 bases at J, with 9 bases between. The CDR3 has 13 amino acids. From germline, CDR1 is MRHNA and CDR2 SNTAGT. CDR3 nucleotides: TGTGCCAGCAGTGATAGGGTTTCCAATGAGCAGTTCTTC. Translated, it gives CASSDRVSNEQFF.

This clonotype was detected a few times. V is TRBV12-3 or TRBV12-4 and J is TRBJ2-2; D may be TRBD1 (5 bases). The CDR3 is 16 residues long. Trimming took 1 base from V and 6 from J, leaving 15 bases between them. The CDR3 DNA reads TGTGCCAGCAGTTTAGTGGCAGGGCTATTTTCCGGGGAGCTGTTTTTT. Encoded protein: CASSLVAGLFSGELFF.

This clonotype showed up just once. The V call is TRBV20-1, the J call TRBJ2-2; D is uncertain. Trimming removed 6 bases from V and 2 bases from J, with 19 bases in between. Looked up from germline, CDR1 is DFQATT and CDR2 is SNEGSKA (reference sequence). There are 16 residues in the CDR3. The CDR3 DNA follows: TGCAGTGCACGGTCTCCCCGATCAATTAACACCGGGGAGCTGTTTTTT. It encodes CSARSPRSINTGELFF.

This clonotype came up a few times. CDR3 in DNA: TGCGCCAGCAGCCCCTCTAGCGGGAGGGCCTGGTTCACCGGGGAGCTGTTTTTT. Its protein product is CASSPSSGRAWFTGELFF. The chain has TRBV5-1 and TRBJ2-2, with 12 positions matching TRBD2. Germline V gene sequence: CDR1 SGHRS, CDR2 YFSETQ. The CDR3 totals 18 residues. V trimming: 4 bases; J trimming: 4 bases; junction bases outside the gene matches: 11.

The chain joins TRBV2 to TRBJ2-1, with 11 bases fitting TRBD2. J was trimmed by 6 bases and V by 6 bases; bases with no gene match: 7. CDR1 is SNHLY, CDR2 FYNNEI, per germline. The CDR3 has 15 residues. The CDR3 region has the DNA TGTGCCAGCAGGCCACTAGCGGGAGTAAGCAATGAGCAGTTCTTC. As protein: CASRPLAGVSNEQFF.

This sequence joins TRBV20-1 and TRBJ2-1; 12 nucleotides align to TRBD2. V lost 0 bases, J lost 9 bases, and 9 bases stayed unmatched. The CDR3 is 16 residues long. Germline V gene sequence: CDR1 DFQATT, CDR2 SNEGSKA (reference sequence). CDR3 sequence (DNA): TGCAGTGCTAGAGACCCGACTAGCGGGAGTATAGGTGAGCAGTTCTTC. Encoded protein: CSARDPTSGSIGEQFF.

The table lists this clonotype with a few counts. The chain combines TRBV5-6 with TRBJ1-6; D might be TRBD1 (6 bases). This CDR3 is built from 16 residues. Germline V gives CDR1 SGHDT, CDR2 YYEEEE. Trimming took 4 bases from V and 0 from J, leaving 11 bases between them. The CDR3: CASSLGGGSYNSPLHF. As DNA, the CDR3 is TGTGCCAGCAGCCTCGGAGGGGGCTCCTATAATTCACCCCTCCACTTT.

The V call is TRBV15, the J call TRBJ2-7; 7 bases are a match to TRBD1. The CDR3 is 16 residues long. The germline gives CDR1 LNHNV, CDR2 YYDKDF (reference sequence). Trimming removed 5 bases from V and 2 bases from J; junction bases left unmatched: 12. The CDR3 DNA reads as TGTGCCACCAGCCAAGAGACCGGGACAGCTCCCTACGAGCAGTACTTC. It encodes CATSQETGTAPYEQYF. Variable domain in full (rest from reference TRBV15 and TRBJ2-7): DAMVIQNPRYQVTQFGKPVTLSCSQTLNHNVMYWYQQKSSQAPKLLFHYYDKDFNNEADTPDNFQSRRPNTSFCFLDIRSPGLGDTAMYLCATSQETGTAPYEQYFGPGTRLTVT.

This clonotype was picked up many times. V usage is TRBV5-1 and J usage is TRBJ2-6; D may be TRBD2 (6 bases). From germline, CDR1 is SGHRS and CDR2 YFSETQ. Trimming left V 4 bases short and J 0 bases short, with 17 bases between. The length of the CDR3 is 18 residues. The CDR3 here is CASSPRGAVNSGANVLTF. The DNA of the CDR3 is TGCGCCAGCAGCCCCCGCGGGGCTGTCAACTCTGGGGCCAACGTCCTGACTTTC.

The CDR3 spells CASSLGPSYEQYF. CDR3 DNA: TGTGCCAGCAGTTTAGGACCTTCCTACGAGCAGTACTTC. The gene calls are TRBV27 and TRBJ2-7; D not resolved. The CDR3 has 13 residues. Trimming stripped 2 bases from V and 1 base from J, with 6 bases between. Germline CDR1 reads MNHEY; CDR2 reads SMNVEV (reference sequence).

The J gene is TRBJ2-7, the V gene TRBV5-1; D is ambiguous. The V and J ends lost 0 bases and 6 bases respectively, with 13 bases between them. CDR3 size: 14 residues. CDR1 SGHRS and CDR2 YFSETQ come from the germline V gene. CDR3 sequence: CASSLGSRLGEQYF. The CDR3 nucleotides read TGCGCCAGCAGCTTGGGATCCCGCCTGGGCGAGCAGTACTTC.

This clonotype was observed a few times. V and J are TRBV7-8 and TRBJ2-2; D is ambiguous. The germline V gene has CDR1 SGHVS and CDR2 FQNEAQ. The CDR3 is 13 residues long. V was shortened by 7 bases and J by 6 bases, with 12 bases between the two germline ends. CDR3 loop: CASTQPGSGELFF. CDR3 sequence (DNA): TGTGCCAGCACCCAACCAGGTTCCGGGGAGCTGTTTTTT.

This clonotype turned up a few times. The rearrangement joins TRBV5-1 to TRBJ2-7, with D uncertain. V dropped 2 bases and J dropped 0 bases, with 9 bases sitting between them. CDR3 size: 14 residues. Germline CDR1 reads SGHRS; CDR2 reads YFSETQ. The CDR3 region has the DNA TGCGCCAGCAGCTTTACGGGCCACTCCTACGAGCAGTACTTC. Amino acids: CASSFTGHSYEQYF.

The rearrangement uses TRBV12-3 or TRBV12-4 and TRBJ1-6, with D perhaps TRBD1 (6 bases). The CDR3 length is 16 residues. Trimming removed 6 bases from V and 0 bases from J, with 12 bases in between. The CDR3 bases are TGTGCCAGCAGGCCCCAGGGGAACTCCTATAATTCACCCCTCCACTTT. Amino acids: CASRPQGNSYNSPLHF.

This clonotype occurred many times. The chain combines TRBV6-5 with TRBJ2-1; D call uncertain. Germline V gives CDR1 MNHEY, CDR2 SVGAGI. V was trimmed by 2 bases and J by 5 bases, leaving 7 bases between them. The CDR3 totals 13 residues. DNA of the CDR3: TGTGCCAGCAGTTACGGGCTAGACAATGAGCAGTTCTTC. Its protein product is CASSYGLDNEQFF.

This clonotype turned up a few times. The gene calls are TRBV6-1 and TRBJ1-1; a possible D gene is TRBD1 (6 bases). In germline, CDR1 is MNHNS, CDR2 SASEGT. The CDR3 is 14 amino acids. The ends were cut back, 6 bases at V and 0 bases at J, with 11 bases in the middle. In DNA, the CDR3 is TGTGCCAGCAGCCGACGGACAGTGAACACTGAAGCTTTCTTT. It yields the protein CASSRRTVNTEAFF.

The V call is TRBV28, the J call TRBJ2-7; no clear D gene. Trimming pared 2 bases from V and 3 bases from J, leaving 11 bases between. CDR3 length: 14 amino acids. Germline loops: CDR1 MDHEN, CDR2 SYDVKM. The CDR3 loop reads CASSLPGWNYEQYF. Here the CDR3 DNA reads TGTGCCAGCAGTTTACCGGGCTGGAACTACGAGCAGTACTTC. The variable domain in full, with the rest retrieved from reference TRBV28 and TRBJ2-7, is DVKVTQSSRYLVKRTGEKVFLECVQDMDHENMFWYRQDPGLGLRLIYFSYDVKMKEKGDIPEGYSVSREKKERFSLILESASTNQTSMYLCASSLPGWNYEQYFGPGTRLTVT.

This clonotype was detected many times. V is TRBV18 and J is TRBJ2-1, with 12 bases fitting TRBD2. Germline V gene data show CDR1 as KGHSH and CDR2 as LQKENI. This CDR3 has 20 residues. Unmatched junction bases numbered 15, after V lost 6 bases and J lost 0 bases. The CDR3, as DNA: TGTGCCAGCTCTCACGACAACGGACTAGCGGGGACCAGCTCCTACAATGAGCAGTTCTTC. Translation: CASSHDNGLAGTSSYNEQFF. The full variable domain, completed using reference TRBV18 and TRBJ2-1, is NAGVMQNPRHLVRRRGQEARLRCSPMKGHSHVYWYRQLPEEGLKFMVYLQKENIIDESGMPKERFSAEFPKEGPSILRIQQVVRGDSAAYFCASSHDNGLAGTSSYNEQFFGPGTRLTVL.

In this sample, this clonotype turned up many times. The junction departs from germline at one end; a sequencing error may be responsible. The rearrangement joins TRBV5-1 to TRBJ2-7; no clear D. This CDR3 is 13 amino acids long. Germline CDR1 and CDR2: SGHRS and YFSETQ. The CDR3, as DNA: TGTGCCAGCAGCTTGGCCGTCACCTACGAGCAGTACTTC. This codes for CASSLAVTYEQYF. The whole variable domain, filled in from reference TRBV5-1 and TRBJ2-7, reads KAGVTQTPRYLIKTRGQQVTLSCSPISGHRSVSWYQQTPGQGLQFLFEYFSETQRNKGNFPGRFSGRQFSNSRSEMNVSTLELGDSALYLCASSLAVTYEQYFGPGTRLTVT.